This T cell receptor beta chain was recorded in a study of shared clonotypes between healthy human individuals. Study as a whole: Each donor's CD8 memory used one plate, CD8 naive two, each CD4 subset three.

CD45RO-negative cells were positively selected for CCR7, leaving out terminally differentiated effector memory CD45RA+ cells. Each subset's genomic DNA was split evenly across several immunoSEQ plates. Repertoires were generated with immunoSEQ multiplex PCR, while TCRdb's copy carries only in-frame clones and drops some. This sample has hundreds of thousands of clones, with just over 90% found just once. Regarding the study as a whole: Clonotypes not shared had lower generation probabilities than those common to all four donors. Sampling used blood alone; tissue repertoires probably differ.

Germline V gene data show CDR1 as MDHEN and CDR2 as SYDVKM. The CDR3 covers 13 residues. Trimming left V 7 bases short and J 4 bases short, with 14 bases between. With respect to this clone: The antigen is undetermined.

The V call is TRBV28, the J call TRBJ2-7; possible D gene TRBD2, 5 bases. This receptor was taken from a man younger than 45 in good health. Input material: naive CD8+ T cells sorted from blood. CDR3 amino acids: CASTSQGGYEQYF. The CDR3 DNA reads TGTGCCAGCACCTCACAAGGCGGGTACGAGCAGTACTTC.